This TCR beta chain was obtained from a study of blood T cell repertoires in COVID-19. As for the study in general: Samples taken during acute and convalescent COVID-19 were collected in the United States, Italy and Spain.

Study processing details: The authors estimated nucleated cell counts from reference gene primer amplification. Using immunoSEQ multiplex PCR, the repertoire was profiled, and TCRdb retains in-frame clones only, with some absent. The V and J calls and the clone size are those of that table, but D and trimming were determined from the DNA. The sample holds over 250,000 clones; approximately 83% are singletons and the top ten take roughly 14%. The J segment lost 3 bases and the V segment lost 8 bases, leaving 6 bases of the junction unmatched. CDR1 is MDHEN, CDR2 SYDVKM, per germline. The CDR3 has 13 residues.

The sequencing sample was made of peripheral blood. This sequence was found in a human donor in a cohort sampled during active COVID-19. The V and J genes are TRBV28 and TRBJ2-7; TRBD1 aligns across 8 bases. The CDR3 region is CASARTGFYEQYF. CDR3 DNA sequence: TGTGCCAGCGCGCGGACAGGGTTCTACGAGCAGTACTTC.